This T cell receptor beta chain stems from a study of T cells in Graves' hyperthyroidism and ophthalmopathy. Study-level points and caveats: From stable hyperthyroidism, ophthalmopathy was set apart by a 13 V-J model. Blood shared most expanded thyroid clonotypes above 0.001.

This clonotype was picked up many times. No antigen is known for it. Patients aged 18 to 65 had newly diagnosed hyperthyroidism of under 2 months' duration. Diagnoses rested on clinical symptoms, serum thyroxine and TRAb, thyroid ultrasound and orbital computed tomography. RNA transcripts provided the source from which TCR beta CDR3 regions were amplified. HTBI primers were used for first-round RT-PCR of the TCR CDR3. TCRdb analysed the multiplex PCR reads with MiXCR anew, one entry per CDR3 protein. The sample records around 190,000 distinct CDR3 sequences, about a sixth being singletons. Trimming removed 1 base from V and 0 bases from J; junction bases left unmatched: 5. The germline V gene has CDR1 SEHNR and CDR2 FQNEAQ (reference sequence). This CDR3 is built from 16 residues.

The receptor's source is a woman aged 45-60 years with Graves' hyperthyroidism. The sample was blood. The chain joins TRBV7-9 to TRBJ1-1, with 7 positions matching TRBD1. The CDR3 loop reads CASSLGGTDLNTEAFF. Here the CDR3 DNA reads TGTGCCAGCAGCTTAGGGGGGACAGACTTGAACACTGAAGCTTTCTTT.